Following are 6 T cell receptor beta chains from one sample sequenced in a study of Ad26.COV2.S vaccination and SARS-CoV-2 variants. Only in-frame clones appear in the TCRdb table, and some are missing; sequencing was by immunoSEQ multiplex PCR. The data show roughly 380,000 clones, about 90% seen once. Here the sequenced sample was peripheral blood, taken after recovery from COVID-19. Source of these receptors: a human donor who had recovered from COVID-19.

This clone showed up just once. The CDR3 DNA follows: TGTGCCACCAGAGGGGGGCCAGGGGGCTTCTTCTCTGGAAACACCATATATTTT. Its protein is CATRGGPGGFFSGNTIYF. V is TRBV24-1 and J is TRBJ1-3; 8 bases map to TRBD1. Germline V lookup: CDR1 KGHDR, CDR2 SFDVKD. The CDR3 is made up of 18 amino acids. V was clipped by 7 bases and J by 0 bases; unmatched bases: 13.

A single count supports this clone. The rearrangement joins TRBV12-5 to TRBJ2-1; TRBD2 aligns across 7 bases. There are 14 residues in the CDR3. Germline values: CDR1 LGHNT, CDR2 FRNRAP. V lost 10 bases to trimming and J lost 5 bases; unmatched junction nucleotides: 11. This CDR3 is CATGPGGLNNEQFF. CDR3 DNA sequence: TGTGCTACGGGTCCGGGGGGATTGAACAATGAGCAGTTCTTC.

The chain uses TRBV5-1 and TRBJ1-6; a weak D match, TRBD1 (5 bases). The V and J ends lost 5 bases and 9 bases respectively, with 12 bases between them. Germline values: CDR1 SGHRS, CDR2 YFSETQ. This CDR3 is built from 13 residues. The CDR3 sequence is CASSVGTGSPLHF. DNA of the CDR3: TGCGCCAGCAGTGTAGGGACGGGTTCACCCCTCCACTTT.

The sample holds one count of this clone. The J gene is TRBJ1-5, the V gene TRBV19; 7 bases fit TRBD1. Trimming removed 8 bases from V and 4 bases from J; junction bases left unmatched: 8. The germline gives CDR1 LNHDA, CDR2 SQIVND (reference sequence). The CDR3 is 14 amino acids. CDR3: CASRRGQQNQPQHF. Written as DNA, the CDR3 is TGTGCCAGTCGTAGGGGACAGCAAAATCAGCCCCAGCATTTT.

This chain uses TRBV14 with TRBJ2-1, with 8 bases lining up with TRBD2. V gave up 3 bases and J gave up 0 bases; unmatched junction bases: 22. Per the germline V gene, CDR1 is SGHDN and CDR2 is FVKESK. This CDR3 has 22 residues. CDR3 sequence: CASSQTPGRRAGVPSSYNEQFF. The CDR3, as DNA: TGTGCCAGCAGCCAGACCCCGGGGAGGCGAGCGGGGGTTCCTAGCTCCTACAATGAGCAGTTCTTC.

Notes on this clone: The sample holds other DNA sequences that translate to the same CDR3. This chain uses TRBV27 with TRBJ1-1; 9 bases are a match to TRBD1. The CDR3 has 15 amino acids. The V and J ends lost 0 bases and 5 bases, in that order; junction bases with no gene match: 4. Germline-derived CDR1 and CDR2 are MNHEY and SMNVEV (reference sequence). In DNA form, the CDR3 reads TGTGCCAGCAGTTTATCCGGGACAGGGTTAACTGAAGCTTTCTTT. Translating it yields CASSLSGTGLTEAFF.